This T cell receptor (beta chain) was recovered during a study of blood T cells in healthy people across ages. Looked up from germline, CDR1 is KGHSH and CDR2 is LQKENI. The CDR3 has 20 amino acids. V dropped 6 bases and J dropped 0; count of bases not matched to a gene: 19. The extraction recovered at least 5.5 micrograms of total RNA per sample. Using a J-beta primer mix together with a sample-barcoded 5' primer, a second PCR was run for about 6 to 11 cycles. One entry per CDR3 protein, called by TCRdb with MiXCR from the 5' RACE reads. The sample shows some 1.5 million distinct CDR3 sequences, 40% to 45% of them seen only once. This clonotype was seen repeatedly, ten times or more.

The rearrangement links TRBV18 to TRBJ2-1, with 8 bases aligning to TRBD2. The clonotype originates from a woman aged 18-30 years in good health. Material: blood. DNA for the CDR3: TGTGCCAGCTCCAGTGACGTAGCGGGAAATTGGGGGAGCTCCTACAATGAGCAGTTCTTC. Translated: CASSSDVAGNWGSSYNEQFF. Together with reference TRBV18 and TRBJ2-1, the CDR3 gives the full variable domain: NAGVMQNPRHLVRRRGQEARLRCSPMKGHSHVYWYRQLPEEGLKFMVYLQKENIIDESGMPKERFSAEFPKEGPSILRIQQVVRGDSAAYFCASSSDVAGNWGSSYNEQFFGPGTRLTVL.